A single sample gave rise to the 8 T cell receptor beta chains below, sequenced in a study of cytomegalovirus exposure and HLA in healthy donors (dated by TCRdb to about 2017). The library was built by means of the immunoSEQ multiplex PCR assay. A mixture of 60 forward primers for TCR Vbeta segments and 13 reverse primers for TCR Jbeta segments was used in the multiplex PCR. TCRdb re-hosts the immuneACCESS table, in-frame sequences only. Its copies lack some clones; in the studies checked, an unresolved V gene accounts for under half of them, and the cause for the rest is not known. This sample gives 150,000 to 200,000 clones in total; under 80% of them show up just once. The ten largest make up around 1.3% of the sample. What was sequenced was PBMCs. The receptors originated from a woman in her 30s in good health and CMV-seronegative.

CDR3 sequence (DNA): TGTGCCACCAGCCCGGGAAACTATGGCTACACCTTC. The encoded protein is CATSPGNYGYTF. The V gene is TRBV15, the J gene TRBJ1-2; D uncertain. The CDR3 has 12 amino acids. Germline CDR1 LNHNV, CDR2 YYDKDF (reference sequence). Trimming cost V 5 bases and J 2 bases, with 6 bases left between them.

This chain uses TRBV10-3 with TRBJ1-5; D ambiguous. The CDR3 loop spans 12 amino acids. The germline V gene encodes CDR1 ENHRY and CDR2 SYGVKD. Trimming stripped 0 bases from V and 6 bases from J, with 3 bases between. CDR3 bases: TGTGCCATCAGTGAGTCGAGTCAGCCCCAGCATTTT. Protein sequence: CAISESSQPQHF.

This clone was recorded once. CDR3 in DNA: TGTGCCAGCAGCTTGGGCCTATTGGGCACTGAAGCTTTCTTT. Translation gives CASSLGLLGTEAFF. The rearrangement joins TRBV7-2 to TRBJ1-1; no clear D. CDR1 is SGHTA, CDR2 FQGNSA, per germline. V lost 3 bases, J lost 4 bases, and 12 bases lay in between. The CDR3 is made up of 14 amino acids.

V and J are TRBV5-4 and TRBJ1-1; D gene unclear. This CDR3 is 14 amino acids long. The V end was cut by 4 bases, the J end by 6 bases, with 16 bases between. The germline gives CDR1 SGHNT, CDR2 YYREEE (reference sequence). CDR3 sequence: CASSAYQSESEAFF. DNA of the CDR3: TGTGCCAGCAGCGCATACCAAAGTGAGTCTGAAGCTTTCTTT.

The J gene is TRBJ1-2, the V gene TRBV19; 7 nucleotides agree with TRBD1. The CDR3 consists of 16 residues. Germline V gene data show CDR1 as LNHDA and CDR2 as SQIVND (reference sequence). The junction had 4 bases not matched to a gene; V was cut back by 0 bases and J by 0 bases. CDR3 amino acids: CASSIDSGGSNYGYTF. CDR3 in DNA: TGTGCCAGTAGTATAGATTCAGGGGGATCTAACTATGGCTACACCTTC.

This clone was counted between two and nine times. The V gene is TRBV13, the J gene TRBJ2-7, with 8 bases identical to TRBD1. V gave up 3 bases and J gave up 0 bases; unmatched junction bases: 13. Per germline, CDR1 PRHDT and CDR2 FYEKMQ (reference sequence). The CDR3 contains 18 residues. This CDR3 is CASSLKAWGTGLSYEQYF. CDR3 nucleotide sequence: TGTGCCAGCAGCTTGAAAGCTTGGGGGACAGGCCTCTCCTACGAGCAGTACTTC.

The CDR3, as DNA: TGTGCCAGCAGTGCCCGGCGGGGGGCGTACGAGCAGTACTTC. This codes for CASSARRGAYEQYF. The rearrangement uses TRBV2 and TRBJ2-7; TRBD2 aligns across 8 bases. CDR1 and CDR2 (germline): SNHLY, FYNNEI. The CDR3 is 14 amino acids. Losses at the gene ends were 4 bases for V and 4 bases for J; bases not matched to a gene: 6.

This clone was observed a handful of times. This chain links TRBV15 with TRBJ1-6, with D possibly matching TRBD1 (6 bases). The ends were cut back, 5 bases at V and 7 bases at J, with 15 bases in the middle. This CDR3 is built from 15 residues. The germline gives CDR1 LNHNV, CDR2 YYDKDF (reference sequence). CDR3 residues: CATSASQGRNSPLHF. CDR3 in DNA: TGTGCCACCAGCGCCTCACAGGGTAGAAATTCACCCCTCCACTTT.